This entry concerns a single T cell receptor beta chain. Antigen specificity is unknown. Method: immunoSEQ multiplex PCR; TCRdb's copy keeps in-frame clones and lacks some. The data show 45,000 to 50,000 clones, with about 88% seen just once and roughly 2.5% held by the top ten. The CDR3 runs to 15 residues. J gave up 8 bases and V 0 bases, and 3 bases lay outside the gene matches. CDR1 is MGHRA and CDR2 is YSYEKL in the germline V gene. The sample originates from a study of T cells in localized non-small cell lung cancer. General observations from the study: A median roughly 57 of the top 100 tumor clones appeared in adjacent lung. Uninvolved adjacent lung showed peak T cell clonality, exceeding tumor.

The chain links TRBV4-1 to TRBJ1-6; TRBD1 matches at 8 bases. This sequence was found in a man between 40 and 70 years old with stage II lung adenocarcinoma. The source was PBMCs, collected before any cancer treatment. The CDR3 loop is CASSQESRGHSPLHF. The CDR3 region has the DNA TGCGCCAGCAGCCAAGAAAGCAGGGGGCATTCACCCCTCCACTTT.